The sequence of this TCR beta chain was determined in a study of blood T cell repertoires in COVID-19. Measured with immunoSEQ multiplex PCR; TCRdb has only the in-frame clones, and not every one. Found here are fewer than 400,000 clones, less than 85% of them singletons; the top ten hold under 2%. The germline V gene encodes CDR1 SEHNR and CDR2 FQNEAQ (reference sequence). This CDR3 spans 19 amino acids. With V trimmed by 8 bases and J by 7 bases, 24 bases remained unmatched. No more than 2 weeks before study entry, exposed participants had met a case of COVID-19. V is TRBV7-9 and J is TRBJ2-2; TRBD1 agrees at 8 bases. This receptor was identified in a woman aged 25-40 years who had been exposed to COVID-19. Sequenced material: PBMCs or T cells enriched from blood (not recorded which). CDR3 bases: TGTGCCAGCTGCGATCAAAACAGGGGGGAAGATCAATGCGGCGGGGAGCTGTTTTTT. Residues: CASCDQNRGEDQCGGELFF.